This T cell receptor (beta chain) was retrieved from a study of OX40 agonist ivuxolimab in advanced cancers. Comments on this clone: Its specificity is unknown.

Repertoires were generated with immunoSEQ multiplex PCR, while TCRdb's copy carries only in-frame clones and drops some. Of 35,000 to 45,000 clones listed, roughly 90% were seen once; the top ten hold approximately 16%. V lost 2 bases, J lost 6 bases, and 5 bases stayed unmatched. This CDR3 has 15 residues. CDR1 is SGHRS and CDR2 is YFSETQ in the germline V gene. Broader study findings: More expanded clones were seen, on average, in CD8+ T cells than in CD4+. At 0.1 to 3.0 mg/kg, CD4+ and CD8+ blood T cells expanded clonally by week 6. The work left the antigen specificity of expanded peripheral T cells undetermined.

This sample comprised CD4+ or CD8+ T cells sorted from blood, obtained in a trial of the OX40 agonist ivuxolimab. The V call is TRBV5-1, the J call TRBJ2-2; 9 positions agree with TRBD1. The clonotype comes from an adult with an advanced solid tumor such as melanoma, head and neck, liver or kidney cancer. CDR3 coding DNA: TGCGCCAGCAGCTTAAGGACAGGGGTGTCCGGGGAGCTGTTTTTT. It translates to CASSLRTGVSGELFF. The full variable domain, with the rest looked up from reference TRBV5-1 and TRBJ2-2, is KAGVTQTPRYLIKTRGQQVTLSCSPISGHRSVSWYQQTPGQGLQFLFEYFSETQRNKGNFPGRFSGRQFSNSRSEMNVSTLELGDSALYLCASSLRTGVSGELFFGEGSRLTVL.